This TCR beta chain derives from a study of radiation and T cells in renal cell carcinoma. The sample's time point: blood 2 weeks post-SBRT. Sample treatment: 15 Gy SBRT to primary tumor, nephrectomy 4 weeks later. The tumor was a clear cell renal cell carcinoma. The germline V and J ends were trimmed by 0 bases and 8 bases, with 7 bases remaining between them. CDR3 length: 11 amino acids. The germline V gene encodes CDR1 SQVTM and CDR2 ANQGSEA. Clones were sequenced by immunoSEQ multiplex PCR, and TCRdb holds only the in-frame ones, with some missing. The table shows roughly 120,000 clones, with approximately 78% occurring only once. Whole-study findings and limits: Baseline intratumoral clonotype presence is unknown without pretreatment biopsies. From baseline, blood top tumor clonotypes peaked at 2 weeks post-radiation.

Notes on this clone: Its antigen is not known.

The chain uses TRBV29-1 and TRBJ1-2; no reliable D call. Material: blood, obtained from a patient whose treatment included radiotherapy and nephrectomy. The origin of this receptor is a woman aged 55-69 years with renal cell carcinoma. CDR3 coding DNA: TGCAGCGTTGAAGATCGAGGGGGCTACACCTTC. Its protein product is CSVEDRGGYTF.